This is a list of T cell receptor beta chains from one sample in a study of cytotoxic CD8 clonotypes in ibrutinib-treated CLL. TCRdb keeps only in-frame clones here, not all; method: immunoSEQ multiplex PCR. This table holds over 150,000 clones, over 60% found once. This specimen consisted of PBMCs, obtained after 24 months of ibrutinib treatment. All receptors come from a human donor with chronic lymphocytic leukemia. Both conserved end residues are part of each CDR3. Fields, in order: V gene, J gene, CDR3 length, clone size, D gene, CDR3 protein, CDR3 DNA. D genes are given only for firm matches. The size of a clone is reported for some rows only, either as once, few or many, or as a class for expanded clones.

V: TRBV19
J: TRBJ2-1
length: 13
size: -
D: -
CDR3: CASSIGGSSEQFF
DNA: TGTGCCAGTAGTATAGGGGGCTCGAGTGAGCAGTTCTTC

V: TRBV27
J: TRBJ1-3
length: 16
size: -
D: TRBD1
CDR3: CASSRTTGGKGNTIYF
DNA: TGTGCCAGCAGCCGTACCACAGGGGGAAAAGGAAACACCATATATTTT

V: TRBV4-2
J: TRBJ1-1
length: 17
size: -
D: -
CDR3: CASSPFRGSEFGTEAFF
DNA: TGTGCCAGCAGCCCCTTTAGAGGTAGCGAATTTGGCACTGAAGCTTTCTTT

V: TRBV15
J: TRBJ2-1
length: 15
size: few
D: TRBD2
CDR3: CATSRAGGEGYEQFF
DNA: TGTGCCACCAGCAGAGCGGGGGGAGAGGGCTATGAGCAGTTCTTC

V: TRBV2
J: TRBJ2-3
length: 14
size: -
D: -
CDR3: CASKVTRGTDTQYF
DNA: TGTGCCAGCAAAGTCACAAGGGGCACAGATACGCAGTATTTT

V: TRBV7-3
J: TRBJ2-1
length: 20
size: -
D: TRBD2
CDR3: CASSLPGTSGRRSSYNEQFF
DNA: TGTGCCAGCAGCTTGCCCGGGACTAGCGGGAGAAGAAGCTCCTACAATGAGCAGTTCTTC

V: TRBV5-1
J: TRBJ2-7
length: 14
size: -
D: -
CDR3: CASSFPGDGIEQYF
DNA: TGCGCCAGCAGCTTCCCGGGGGATGGGATCGAGCAGTACTTC

V: TRBV7-9
J: TRBJ1-5
length: 12
size: -
D: -
CDR3: CASSFPDQPQHF
DNA: TGTGCCAGCAGCTTTCCGGATCAGCCCCAGCATTTT

V: TRBV5-6
J: TRBJ2-5
length: 15
size: -
D: TRBD1
CDR3: CASSFRDRLRETQYF
DNA: TGTGCCAGCAGCTTCCGGGACAGGCTCCGTGAGACCCAGTACTTC

V: TRBV7-3
J: TRBJ2-1
length: 18
size: -
D: TRBD2
CDR3: CASSLVPDLAGKYNEQFF
DNA: TGTGCCAGCAGCCTGGTCCCCGATTTAGCGGGCAAATACAATGAGCAGTTCTTC

V: TRBV4-2
J: TRBJ2-3
length: 17
size: -
D: -
CDR3: CASSQDTGLGSSDTQYF
DNA: TGTGCCAGCAGCCAAGATACAGGGCTCGGTTCGTCAGATACGCAGTATTTT

V: TRBV7-8
J: TRBJ2-1
length: 15
size: -
D: TRBD2
CDR3: CASSSSGRGYNEQFF
DNA: TGTGCCAGCAGCTCTAGCGGGAGGGGTTACAATGAGCAGTTCTTC

V: TRBV27
J: TRBJ2-5
length: 14
size: -
D: TRBD1
CDR3: CASSKTGGFETQYF
DNA: TGTGCCAGCAGTAAGACAGGGGGCTTCGAGACCCAGTACTTC

V: TRBV6-5
J: TRBJ2-5
length: 14
size: -
D: -
CDR3: CASRLSAGRETQYF
DNA: TGTGCCAGCAGACTAAGCGCGGGAAGAGAGACCCAGTACTTC

V: TRBV28
J: TRBJ1-1
length: 16
size: -
D: TRBD1
CDR3: CASSFIPQGVNTEAFF
DNA: TGTGCCAGCAGTTTTATTCCTCAGGGGGTGAACACTGAAGCTTTCTTT